This T cell receptor beta chain emerged from a study of blood T cell repertoires in COVID-19. V lost 4 bases, J lost 9 bases, and 16 bases lay in between. CDR1 and CDR2 (germline): MDHEN, SYDVKM. The CDR3 loop spans 15 amino acids. Measured with immunoSEQ multiplex PCR; TCRdb has only the in-frame clones, and not every one. The sample holds over 200,000 clones, around 80% seen once. This rearrangement joins TRBV28 to TRBJ1-6; tentative D call: TRBD1 (6 bases). This receptor was identified in a woman over 75 with active or convalescent COVID-19. Specimen: peripheral blood. CDR3 sequence reads: CASSWTAGPRSPLHF. The CDR3 DNA reads as TGTGCCAGCAGTTGGACAGCGGGGCCCCGTTCACCCCTCCACTTT. Complete variable domain (other parts from reference TRBV28 and TRBJ1-6): DVKVTQSSRYLVKRTGEKVFLECVQDMDHENMFWYRQDPGLGLRLIYFSYDVKMKEKGDIPEGYSVSREKKERFSLILESASTNQTSMYLCASSWTAGPRSPLHFGNGTRLTVT.